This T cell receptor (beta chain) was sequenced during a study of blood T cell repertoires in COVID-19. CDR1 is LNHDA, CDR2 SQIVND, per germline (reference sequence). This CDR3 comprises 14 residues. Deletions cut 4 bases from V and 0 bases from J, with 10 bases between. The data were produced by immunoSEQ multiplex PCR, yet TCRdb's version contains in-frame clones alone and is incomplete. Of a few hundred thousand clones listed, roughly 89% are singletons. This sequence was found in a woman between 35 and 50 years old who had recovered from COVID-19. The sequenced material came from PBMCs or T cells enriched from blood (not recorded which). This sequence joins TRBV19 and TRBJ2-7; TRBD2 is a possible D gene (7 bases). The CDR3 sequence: CASSKRGASYEQYF. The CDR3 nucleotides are TGTGCCAGTAGTAAACGGGGGGCCTCCTACGAGCAGTACTTC.